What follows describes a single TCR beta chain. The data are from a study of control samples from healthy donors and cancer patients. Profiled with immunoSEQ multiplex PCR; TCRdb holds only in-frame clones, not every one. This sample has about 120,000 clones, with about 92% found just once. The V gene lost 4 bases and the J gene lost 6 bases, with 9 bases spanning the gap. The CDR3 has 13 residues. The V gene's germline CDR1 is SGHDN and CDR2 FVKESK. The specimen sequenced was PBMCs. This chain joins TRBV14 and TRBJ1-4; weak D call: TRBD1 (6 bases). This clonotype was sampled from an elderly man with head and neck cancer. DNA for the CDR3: TGTGCCAGCAGCCCCGGACAGTATGAAAAACTGTTTTTT. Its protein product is CASSPGQYEKLFF. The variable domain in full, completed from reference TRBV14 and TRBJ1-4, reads EAGVTQFPSHSVIEKGQTVTLRCDPISGHDNLYWYRRVMGKEIKFLLHFVKESKQDESGMPNNRFLAERTGGTYSTLKVQPAELEDSGVYFCASSPGQYEKLFFGSGTQLSVL.